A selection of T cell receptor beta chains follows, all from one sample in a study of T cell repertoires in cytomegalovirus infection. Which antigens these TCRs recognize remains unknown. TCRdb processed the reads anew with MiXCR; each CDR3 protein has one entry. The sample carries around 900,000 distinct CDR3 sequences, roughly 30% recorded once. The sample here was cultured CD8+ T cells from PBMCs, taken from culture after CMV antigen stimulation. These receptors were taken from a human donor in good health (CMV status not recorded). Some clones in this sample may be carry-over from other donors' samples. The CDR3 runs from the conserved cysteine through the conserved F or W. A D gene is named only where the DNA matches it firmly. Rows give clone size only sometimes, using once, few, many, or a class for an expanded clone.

CDR3 DNA: TGTGCCAGCAGTTCACAGGGGGACGAGCAGTACTTC
CDR3 protein: CASSSQGDEQYF
clone size: .
D gene: TRBD1
J gene: TRBJ2-7
V gene: TRBV12-3/TRBV12-4

CDR3 DNA: TGTGCCAGCAGCCGTGGGACGGAGAACACCGGGGAGCTGTTTTTT
CDR3 protein: CASSRGTENTGELFF
clone size: few
D gene: .
J gene: TRBJ2-2
V gene: TRBV7-6

CDR3 DNA: TGTGCCAGTAGTATAGATCCAAGGACAGGGACAGAGACCCAGTACTTC
CDR3 protein: CASSIDPRTGTETQYF
clone size: once
D gene: TRBD1
J gene: TRBJ2-5
V gene: TRBV19

CDR3 DNA: TGTGCCAGTAGTCCGACGGATCAGGGGAATCAGCCCCAGCATTTT
CDR3 protein: CASSPTDQGNQPQHF
clone size: .
D gene: .
J gene: TRBJ1-5
V gene: TRBV19

CDR3 DNA: TGTGCCAGCAGTTACTCGTTTTCAGAGTTCTATGGCTACACCTTC
CDR3 protein: CASSYSFSEFYGYTF
clone size: many
D gene: .
J gene: TRBJ1-2
V gene: TRBV6-6

CDR3 DNA: TGTGCCAGTATGGGGGACGGCTACTCTGGGGCCAACGTCCTGACTTTC
CDR3 protein: CASMGDGYSGANVLTF
clone size: .
D gene: .
J gene: TRBJ2-6
V gene: TRBV19

CDR3 DNA: TGTGCCAGCAGTTACTCGTGGGGGGCGGGGAACACTGAAGCTTTCTTT
CDR3 protein: CASSYSWGAGNTEAFF
clone size: .
D gene: .
J gene: TRBJ1-1
V gene: TRBV6-5

CDR3 DNA: TGTGCCAGCAGTTACTCTGAAGGGGATAATTCACCCCTCCACTTT
CDR3 protein: CASSYSEGDNSPLHF
clone size: few
D gene: .
J gene: TRBJ1-6
V gene: TRBV6-5

CDR3 DNA: TGCGCCAGCAGCTTGAGAGACAGGGTTCGGTACACTGAAGCTTTCTTT
CDR3 protein: CASSLRDRVRYTEAFF
clone size: .
D gene: TRBD1
J gene: TRBJ1-1
V gene: TRBV5-1

CDR3 DNA: TGTGCCAGCAGTTGGGGGACCTCAACTAATGAAAAACTGTTTTTT
CDR3 protein: CASSWGTSTNEKLFF
clone size: .
D gene: .
J gene: TRBJ1-4
V gene: TRBV27